The 16 T cell receptor beta chains below come from one sample, sequenced in a study of blood T cell repertoires in COVID-19. Assay used: immunoSEQ multiplex PCR; TCRdb lists only in-frame clones, some missing. This sample yields about 210,000 clones, of which 92% are seen a single time; 1.2% belongs to the top ten. Sequencing was done on a sample of peripheral blood. The receptors stem from a young man with acute or convalescent COVID-19.

The gene calls are TRBV5-6 and TRBJ2-1; TRBD2 aligns across 10 bases. The CDR3 is made up of 15 amino acids. CDR1 SGHDT and CDR2 YYEEEE come from the germline V gene. The J segment lost 8 bases and the V segment lost 4 bases, leaving 9 bases of the junction unmatched. CDR3 residues: CASSASGRALDEQFF. The CDR3 DNA reads as TGTGCCAGCAGCGCAAGCGGGAGGGCCCTGGATGAGCAGTTCTTC.

V gene TRBV28 combines with J gene TRBJ1-4; 8 bases agree with TRBD1. CDR3 length equals 16 residues. CDR1 is MDHEN and CDR2 is SYDVKM in the germline V gene. V was clipped by 5 bases and J by 2 bases; unmatched bases: 7. The CDR3 is CASSPGTGRTNEKLFF. CDR3 nucleotides: TGTGCCAGCAGTCCCGGGACAGGTCGGACTAATGAAAAACTGTTTTTT.

The genes are TRBV7-9 and TRBJ1-5; no reliable D call. The CDR3 is 14 amino acids. The V and J ends lost 5 bases and 4 bases respectively, with 12 bases between them. The germline CDR1 and CDR2 sequences are SEHNR and FQNEAQ (reference sequence). CDR3 sequence: CASSPVAANQPQHF. CDR3 nucleotides: TGTGCCAGCAGCCCGGTAGCAGCTAATCAGCCCCAGCATTTT.

This clone was detected only once. The V gene is TRBV5-1, the J gene TRBJ1-5; D is unclear. Germline V gives CDR1 SGHRS, CDR2 YFSETQ. Trimming removed 0 bases at V and 7 bases at J, with 8 bases between. The CDR3 is made up of 13 amino acids. The CDR3 sequence is CASSLEREQPQHF. CDR3 sequence (DNA): TGCGCCAGCAGCTTGGAGAGGGAGCAGCCCCAGCATTTT.

The chain recombines TRBV7-3 with TRBJ2-3, with D possibly being TRBD1 (6 bases). Per the germline V gene, CDR1 is SGHTA and CDR2 is FQGTGA. The CDR3 has 15 amino acids. V lost 5 bases to trimming and J lost 1 base, with 13 bases between them. CDR3 nucleotides: TGTGCCAGCAGCAAGGGGACAAAGGGCACAGATACGCAGTATTTT. The encoded protein is CASSKGTKGTDTQYF. The full variable domain, rest sourced from reference TRBV7-3 and TRBJ2-3, is GAGVSQTPSNKVTEKGKYVELRCDPISGHTALYWYRQSLGQGPEFLIYFQGTGAADDSGLPNDRFFAVRPEGSVSTLKIQRTERGDSAVYLCASSKGTKGTDTQYFGPGTRLTVL.

The chain combines TRBV27 with TRBJ1-5, with D tentatively TRBD1 (6 bases). The CDR3 has 16 amino acids. The V and J ends lost 4 bases and 0 bases respectively, with 13 bases between them. Germline CDR1 reads MNHEY; CDR2 reads SMNVEV (reference sequence). The CDR3 loop reads CASSSRGQGSNQPQHF. CDR3 DNA sequence: TGTGCCAGCAGTTCGCGGGGGCAGGGTAGCAATCAGCCCCAGCATTTT.

The chain recombines TRBV2 with TRBJ1-5; D is ambiguous. The germline gives CDR1 SNHLY, CDR2 FYNNEI. V lost 3 bases and J lost 4, with 4 bases in between. CDR3 size: 12 residues. The CDR3 DNA follows: TGTGCCAGCAGTGACAGAAATCAGCCCCAGCATTTT. Translation: CASSDRNQPQHF.

The chain carries TRBV5-1 and TRBJ2-5; TRBD1 agrees at 8 bases. This CDR3 comprises 13 residues. Trimming took 4 bases from V and 5 from J; bases not matched to a gene: 4. Germline-derived CDR1 and CDR2 are SGHRS and YFSETQ. The CDR3 loop is CASSTGGGETQYF. The CDR3 DNA reads as TGCGCCAGCAGCACAGGGGGTGGGGAGACCCAGTACTTC.

The rearrangement uses TRBV5-1 and TRBJ2-1; tentative D call: TRBD2 (5 bases). V was trimmed by 4 bases and J by 8 bases, leaving 16 bases between them. CDR1 SGHRS and CDR2 YFSETQ come from the germline V gene. This CDR3 is built from 14 residues. In nucleotides, the CDR3 is TGCGCCAGCAGCAGGGAAACTAGTTTTTATGAGCAGTTCTTC. Translated, it gives CASSRETSFYEQFF.

The rearrangement joins TRBV7-9 to TRBJ2-7, with TRBD1 matching 8 bases. The CDR3 spans 14 residues. Germline V lookup: CDR1 SEHNR, CDR2 FQNEAQ (reference sequence). With V trimmed by 2 bases and J by 9 bases, 9 bases remained unmatched. CDR3 residues: CASSLPGQGSVQYF. For the CDR3, the DNA is TGTGCCAGCAGCTTACCAGGACAGGGCAGTGTGCAGTACTTC.

This rearrangement joins TRBV6-5 to TRBJ1-2, with 7 bases aligning to TRBD1. The CDR3 consists of 14 residues. Germline CDR1 reads MNHEY; CDR2 reads SVGAGI. Losses at the gene ends were 6 bases for V and 8 bases for J; bases not matched to a gene: 12. CDR3 DNA: TGTGCCAGCAGGCCCAAGGGTAGGGGGCGGGGCTACACCTTC. It yields the protein CASRPKGRGRGYTF.

This sequence joins TRBV7-9 and TRBJ1-6; D is possibly TRBD1 (5 bases). The CDR3 runs to 15 residues. The germline V gene has CDR1 SEHNR and CDR2 FQNEAQ (reference sequence). Trimming took 4 bases from V and 10 from J, leaving 17 bases between them. The CDR3, as DNA: TGTGCCAGCAGCTCCCAGGACATATTTCGCTCACCCCTCCACTTT. It is translated as CASSSQDIFRSPLHF.

V and J are TRBV4-1 and TRBJ2-1; TRBD2 is a possible D gene (5 bases). This CDR3 is 15 amino acids long. Trimming left V 3 bases short and J 7 bases short, with 16 bases between. Germline CDR1 MGHRA, CDR2 YSYEKL. The CDR3 loop is CASSQTTLGGNEQFF. As DNA, the CDR3 is TGCGCCAGCAGCCAGACTACACTAGGTGGGAATGAGCAGTTCTTC.

The V call is TRBV28, the J call TRBJ1-1; D is perhaps TRBD1 (6 bases). The CDR3 runs 14 residues. Trimming pared 10 bases from V and 4 bases from J, leaving 19 bases between. Germline V lookup: CDR1 MDHEN, CDR2 SYDVKM. CDR3 in DNA: TGTGCCACCAACCGGGGGGGGCTTGGCACTGAAGCTTTCTTT. Translation: CATNRGGLGTEAFF.

The chain employs TRBV30 and TRBJ2-7; 10 nucleotides match TRBD1. The ends lost 3 bases at V and 0 bases at J; junction bases unmatched: 8. Per germline, CDR1 GTSNPN and CDR2 SVGIG (reference sequence). CDR3 length: 16 residues. CDR3 nucleotide sequence: TGTGCCTGGAGCCCAGGACAGGGGGTATACTCCTACGAGCAGTACTTC. Protein product: CAWSPGQGVYSYEQYF.

This chain links TRBV5-1 with TRBJ2-4; 7 bases line up with TRBD2. The CDR3 has 15 amino acids. V was pared by 5 bases and J by 7 bases, with 12 bases of the junction left unmatched. The germline gives CDR1 SGHRS, CDR2 YFSETQ. The DNA for the CDR3 is TGCGCCAGCAGAGAGGGAACGGGAGGAAAGAACATTCAGTACTTC. It yields the protein CASREGTGGKNIQYF.